A single sample gave rise to the 21 T cell receptor beta chains below, sequenced in a study of CD8+ T cells in alopecia areata. RNA was isolated and reverse transcribed to cDNA, the sequencing template. Clones were sequenced by immunoSEQ multiplex PCR, and TCRdb holds only the in-frame ones, with some missing. The top ten clones hold roughly 3.1% of a sample with roughly 120,000 clones, about 61% of them seen once. Specimen: CD4+ T cells sorted from blood. All receptors derive from a human donor in good health.

The chain links TRBV29-1 to TRBJ2-1, with TRBD1 matching over 10 bases. The germline gives CDR1 SQVTM, CDR2 ANQGSEA. CDR3 length: 14 residues. The junction had 12 bases not matched to a gene; V was cut back by 7 bases and J by 9 bases. This CDR3 is CSAADRGRQGEQFF. The CDR3 nucleotides read TGCAGCGCCGCAGACAGGGGGCGCCAGGGTGAGCAGTTCTTC.

A remark on this clone: Its ends do not fully match the called genes, so a read error is possible. The V and J genes are TRBV11-1 and TRBJ2-7; D is ambiguous. The CDR3 sequence is 14 residues long. The germline V gene has CDR1 SGHAT and CDR2 FQDESV (reference sequence). The CDR3 is CASSLSLEQNDQYF. Written as DNA, the CDR3 is TGTGCCAGCAGCTTATCCCTTGAACAGAACGACCAGTACTTC.

CDR3 coding DNA: TGTGCCAGCAGGCAGGGTGAAACTGAAGCTTTCTTT. This sequence encodes CASRQGETEAFF. The chain has TRBV25-1 and TRBJ1-1, with a possible D match to TRBD1 (5 bases). There are 12 residues in the CDR3. The germline V gene encodes CDR1 MGHDK and CDR2 SYGVNS. Trimming took 6 bases from V and 5 from J, leaving 10 bases between them.

V and J are TRBV5-6 and TRBJ1-2; D is perhaps TRBD1 (6 bases). Trimming cost V 6 bases and J 8 bases, with 17 bases left between them. Per germline, CDR1 SGHDT and CDR2 YYEEEE. This CDR3 comprises 13 residues. CDR3: CASNPPAGGGYTF. CDR3 nucleotide sequence: TGTGCCAGCAACCCACCGGCGGGGGGCGGCTACACCTTC.

The V and J genes are TRBV5-1 and TRBJ2-2; D is unresolved. This CDR3 spans 17 amino acids. V shed 1 base and J shed 2 bases, with 15 bases lying between them. The germline V gene has CDR1 SGHRS and CDR2 YFSETQ. The CDR3: CASSLKDGLTNTGELFF. The CDR3 DNA is TGCGCCAGCAGCTTGAAAGACGGATTGACCAACACCGGGGAGCTGTTTTTT.

The chain joins TRBV4-1 to TRBJ2-1; 11 bases agree with TRBD2. Germline V gives CDR1 MGHRA, CDR2 YSYEKL. The CDR3 spans 17 residues. V trimming: 1 base; J trimming: 5 bases; junction bases outside the gene matches: 7. CDR3 nucleotides: TGCGCCAGCAGCCAAGGGACGCTAGCGGGGGGCAACAATGAGCAGTTCTTC. Translating it yields CASSQGTLAGGNNEQFF.

The genes are TRBV18 and TRBJ1-1, with a possible D match to TRBD1 (6 bases). The germline V and J ends were trimmed by 2 bases and 5 bases, with 15 bases remaining between them. There are 15 residues in the CDR3. Germline CDR1 and CDR2: KGHSH and LQKENI. CDR3 nucleotide sequence: TGTGCCAGCTCACCAAGGGCAGGGGAGAGTACTGAAGCTTTCTTT. Protein sequence: CASSPRAGESTEAFF.

This clone is a singleton in its sample. The chain carries TRBV7-2 and TRBJ2-3; TRBD2 is a possible D gene (6 bases). The V gene lost 1 base and the J gene lost 6 bases, with 11 bases spanning the gap. This CDR3 spans 14 amino acids. The germline gives CDR1 SGHTA, CDR2 FQGNSA. The CDR3 protein is CASSLETAGDTQYF. CDR3 in DNA: TGTGCCAGCAGCTTAGAGACCGCGGGGGATACGCAGTATTTT.

The rearrangement links TRBV18 to TRBJ2-3; 7 positions match TRBD1. CDR1 KGHSH and CDR2 LQKENI come from the germline V gene. The ends lost 3 bases at V and 4 bases at J; junction bases unmatched: 10. The CDR3 sequence is 16 residues long. CDR3 sequence: CASSPGATGLADTQYF. CDR3 nucleotides: TGTGCCAGCTCACCTGGAGCGACAGGGTTAGCAGATACGCAGTATTTT.

The genes are TRBV7-3 and TRBJ2-1, with 8 positions matching TRBD2. CDR3 length: 15 residues. Germline values: CDR1 SGHTA, CDR2 FQGTGA. V lost 5 bases and J lost 1; bases outside the gene matches: 4. The DNA of the CDR3 is TGTGCCAGCAGCCTGAGCGGGGGTTCCTACAATGAGCAGTTCTTC. Translation gives CASSLSGGSYNEQFF.

The CDR3 DNA follows: TGTGCCAGCAGTTTACGGGGACGGGAGACCCAGTACTTC. This encodes CASSLRGRETQYF. This chain joins TRBV27 and TRBJ2-5, with D tentatively TRBD1 or TRBD2 (5 bases each). V lost 2 bases, J lost 5 bases, and 9 bases lay in between. Germline CDR1 is MNHEY and CDR2 is SMNVEV (reference sequence). The length of the CDR3 is 13 residues.

This chain links TRBV7-9 with TRBJ1-5, with D unclear. There are 15 residues in the CDR3. V was shortened by 0 bases and J by 0 bases, with 6 bases between the two germline ends. Germline V gene sequence: CDR1 SEHNR, CDR2 FQNEAQ (reference sequence). The CDR3 sequence: CASSLATYSNQPQHF. DNA of the CDR3: TGTGCCAGCAGCTTAGCGACCTATAGCAATCAGCCCCAGCATTTT.

This clone showed up just a few times. The V call is TRBV30, the J call TRBJ1-1; unclear D gene. The CDR3 is made up of 12 amino acids. Deletions cut 1 base from V and 4 bases from J, with 7 bases between. The germline V gene has CDR1 GTSNPN and CDR2 SVGIG (reference sequence). The CDR3: CAWSEGFTEAFF. DNA of the CDR3: TGTGCCTGGAGTGAAGGATTCACTGAAGCTTTCTTT.

This chain connects TRBV7-6 to TRBJ2-5; possibly TRBD2 for D (5 bases). V was trimmed by 4 bases and J by 5 bases, leaving 14 bases between them. CDR3 length: 14 amino acids. The germline V gene encodes CDR1 SGHVS and CDR2 FNYEAQ. CDR3 sequence reads: CASSSAGLHETQYF. In nucleotides, the CDR3 is TGTGCCAGCAGCTCGGCCGGACTCCACGAGACCCAGTACTTC.

The sample holds a few counts of this clone. J is TRBJ2-5 and V is TRBV29-1, with 7 bases identical to TRBD1. This CDR3 is built from 12 residues. The trim removed 7 bases at V and 9 bases at J, leaving 11 bases unmatched. Germline values: CDR1 SQVTM, CDR2 ANQGSEA. The CDR3 DNA is TGCAGCGCCAGAAGACAGGGAATGGCCCAGTACTTC. It codes for CSARRQGMAQYF.

In DNA form, the CDR3 reads TGTGCCAGCTCACCATCCAGCACAGATACGCAGTATTTT. It is translated as CASSPSSTDTQYF. This chain uses TRBV18 with TRBJ2-3; D is uncertain. Germline V CDR1 and CDR2: KGHSH, LQKENI. With 2 bases removed from V and 0 bases from J, the gap between germline ends came to 3 bases. This CDR3 spans 13 amino acids.

Remarks on this clone: The sample contains more than one DNA sequence encoding this CDR3. The CDR3: CASSLDSNQPQHF. The DNA of the CDR3 is TGTGCCAGCAGCCTTGACAGCAATCAGCCCCAGCATTTT. The chain has TRBV7-2 and TRBJ1-5; D unresolved. Germline CDR1 SGHTA, CDR2 FQGNSA. V lost 5 bases and J lost 1, with 6 bases in between. This CDR3 is 13 amino acids long.

The rearrangement links TRBV7-9 to TRBJ1-4; no clear D. This CDR3 has 15 residues. Germline V gives CDR1 SEHNR, CDR2 FQNEAQ (reference sequence). V lost 3 bases and J 0 bases, leaving 8 bases between the germline ends. The CDR3: CASSFSGPTNEKLFF. CDR3 sequence (DNA): TGTGCCAGCAGCTTTTCAGGACCAACTAATGAAAAACTGTTTTTT. The complete variable domain, with remaining parts taken from reference TRBV7-9 and TRBJ1-4, reads DTGVSQNPRHKITKRGQNVTFRCDPISEHNRLYWYRQTLGQGPEFLTYFQNEAQLEKSRLLSDRFSAERPKGSFSTLEIQRTEQGDSAMYLCASSFSGPTNEKLFFGSGTQLSVL.

This chain links TRBV29-1 with TRBJ1-5; D gene ambiguous. Per germline, CDR1 SQVTM and CDR2 ANQGSEA. The CDR3 has 12 amino acids. V was pared by 4 bases and J by 2 bases, with 6 bases between. The CDR3 DNA is TGCAGCGTTGGTTCAGGCAATCAGCCCCAGCATTTT. Translating it yields CSVGSGNQPQHF.

V is TRBV5-1 and J is TRBJ1-2, with D perhaps matching TRBD1 (6 bases). V was shortened by 4 bases and J by 8 bases, with 9 bases between the two germline ends. CDR3 length: 11 residues. Germline V CDR1 and CDR2: SGHRS, YFSETQ. This CDR3 is CASSPGEGYTF. CDR3 bases: TGCGCCAGCAGCCCAGGGGAGGGCTACACCTTC.

The table lists this clone with a few counts. V and J are TRBV5-1 and TRBJ2-5; D is undetermined. CDR1 is SGHRS and CDR2 is YFSETQ in the germline V gene. The CDR3 has 13 amino acids. Trimming removed 2 bases from V and 0 bases from J, with 5 bases in between. The CDR3 sequence is CASSLTDQETQYF. In nucleotides, the CDR3 is TGCGCCAGCAGCTTAACCGACCAAGAGACCCAGTACTTC. The full variable domain, with the rest looked up from reference TRBV5-1 and TRBJ2-5, is KAGVTQTPRYLIKTRGQQVTLSCSPISGHRSVSWYQQTPGQGLQFLFEYFSETQRNKGNFPGRFSGRQFSNSRSEMNVSTLELGDSALYLCASSLTDQETQYFGPGTRLLVL.